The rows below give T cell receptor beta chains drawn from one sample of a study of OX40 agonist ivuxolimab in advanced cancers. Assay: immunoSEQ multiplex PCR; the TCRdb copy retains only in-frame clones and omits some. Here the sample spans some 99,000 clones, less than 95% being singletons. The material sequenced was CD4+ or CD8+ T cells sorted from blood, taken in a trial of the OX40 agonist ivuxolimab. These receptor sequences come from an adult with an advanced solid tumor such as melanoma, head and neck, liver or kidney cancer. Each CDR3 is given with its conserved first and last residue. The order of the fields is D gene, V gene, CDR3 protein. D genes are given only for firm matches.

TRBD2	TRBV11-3	CASSFVSGSYEQFF
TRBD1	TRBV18	CASSPRSTGSPDTQYF
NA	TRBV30	CAWKTWGEKENTIYF
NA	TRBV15	CATGTANQPQHF
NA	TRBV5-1	CASSLDPNTEAFF
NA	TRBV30	CAWAPLAGWREQYF
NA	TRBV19	CASSSQYQPQHF
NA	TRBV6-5	CASRTTENYGYTF
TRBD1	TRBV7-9	CASSSWTGLTEAFF
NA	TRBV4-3	CASSQAIQLKGPETQYF